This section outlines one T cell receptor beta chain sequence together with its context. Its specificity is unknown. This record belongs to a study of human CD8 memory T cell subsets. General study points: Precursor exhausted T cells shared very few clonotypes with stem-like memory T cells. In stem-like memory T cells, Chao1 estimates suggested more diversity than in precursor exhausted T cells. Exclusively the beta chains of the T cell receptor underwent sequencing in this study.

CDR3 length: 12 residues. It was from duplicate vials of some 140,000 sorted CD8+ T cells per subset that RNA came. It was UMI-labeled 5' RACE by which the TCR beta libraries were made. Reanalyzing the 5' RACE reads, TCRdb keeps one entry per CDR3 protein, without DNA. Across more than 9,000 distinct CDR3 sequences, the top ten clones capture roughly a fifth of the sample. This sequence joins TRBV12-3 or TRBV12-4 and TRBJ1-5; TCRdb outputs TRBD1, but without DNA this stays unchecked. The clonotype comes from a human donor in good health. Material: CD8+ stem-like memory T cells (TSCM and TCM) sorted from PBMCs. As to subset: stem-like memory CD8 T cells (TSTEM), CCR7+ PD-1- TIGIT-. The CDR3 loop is CASKTGGQPQHF.